A single T cell receptor beta chain is shown here with its context. Its antigen is as yet unknown. This entry is derived from a study of shared clonotypes between healthy human individuals. Study information: There were three CD4 naive, three CD4 memory, two CD8 naive and one CD8 memory plates per donor. General study points: Sampling used blood alone; tissue repertoires probably differ.

Genomic DNA (from each subset) was split evenly across several immunoSEQ plates. As processed by the authors: Filtering differed for immunoSEQ, which gave only junction sequences without quality scores. The repertoire was sequenced with immunoSEQ multiplex PCR; TCRdb's copy has only in-frame clones and lacks some. From that table come the V and J calls and clone size; the DNA was used to work out D and trimming. The sample lists around 2,000,000 clones, about 95% occurring once. CD45RO-negative CD8 cells positively selected for CCR7 made up the naive population, which excluded terminally differentiated effector memory CD45RA+ cells. CDR3 length equals 12 residues. Trimming cost V 0 bases and J 4 bases, with 3 bases left between them. The germline CDR1 and CDR2 sequences are LNHNV and YYDKDF (reference sequence).

The gene calls are TRBV15 and TRBJ1-1; D gene uncertain. The sequencing input was naive CD8+ T cells sorted from blood. This receptor was identified in a young man in good health. This chain's CDR3 is CATSRDFTEAFF. The CDR3 bases are TGTGCCACCAGCAGAGATTTCACTGAAGCTTTCTTT.